These 9 T cell receptor beta chains originate from one sample sequenced in a study of blood T cells in healthy people across ages (dated by TCRdb to the mid-2010s). The library was built by means of 5' RACE. Sequencing relied on an Illumina HiSeq 2500. The second PCR ran for about 6 to 11 cycles and used a J-beta primer mix along with a sample-barcoded 5' primer. TCRdb's own reprocessing of the public reads used fastp at Q25 and MiXCR and kept productive beta chains. Every entry covers one CDR3 protein and lists the most common genes and DNA from its rows. Present in this sample are about 1.1 million distinct CDR3 sequences, around two fifths of which were seen just once. Roughly 13% of the sample comes from the top ten. Sequencing was performed on blood. The source is a man between 18 and 29 years old in good health.

The chain employs TRBV18 and TRBJ2-3; D remains unclear. Deletions cut 4 bases from V and 0 bases from J, with 11 bases between. The CDR3 is 15 amino acids. CDR1 and CDR2 (germline): KGHSH, LQKENI. CDR3 sequence reads: CASSRDSASTDTQYF. The CDR3 bases are TGTGCCAGCTCACGAGACTCCGCTAGCACAGATACGCAGTATTTT.

The CDR3 DNA follows: TGTGCCAGCAGCAGCAGTCCCGGGTCTGATACGCAGTATTTT. It codes for CASSSSPGSDTQYF. The V call is TRBV7-2, the J call TRBJ2-3; the D is unclear. The CDR3 has 14 residues. V gave up 5 bases and J gave up 6 bases, with 15 bases separating them. Germline V gene lookup returns CDR1 SGHTA and CDR2 FQGNSA.

This chain joins TRBV20-1 and TRBJ2-1; D may be TRBD2 (5 bases). The CDR3 consists of 14 residues. CDR1 is DFQATT, CDR2 SNEGSKA, per germline (reference sequence). V lost 3 bases and J 4 bases, leaving 13 bases between the germline ends. CDR3 sequence reads: CSARAAVQYNEQFF. The CDR3 bases are TGCAGTGCTAGGGCAGCGGTTCAATACAATGAGCAGTTCTTC.

This chain joins TRBV20-1 and TRBJ2-5; 8 nucleotides line up with TRBD1. The CDR3 length is 14 residues. With 6 bases clipped from V and 5 bases from J, the junction kept 11 bases outside the gene matches. CDR1 is DFQATT, CDR2 SNEGSKA, per germline (reference sequence). CDR3 protein: CSARFTGGRETQYF. Written as DNA, the CDR3 is TGCAGTGCCCGTTTTACAGGGGGTCGGGAGACCCAGTACTTC.

The rearrangement joins TRBV10-3 to TRBJ1-1, with D unclear. CDR1 and CDR2 (germline): ENHRY, SYGVKD. The CDR3 runs 16 residues. Trimming took 10 bases from V and 5 from J, leaving 26 bases between them. CDR3 sequence reads: CATRKADGSLGTEAFF. The CDR3 DNA reads TGTGCCACAAGAAAGGCCGACGGGAGCTTAGGGACTGAAGCTTTCTTT.

This clonotype was observed a few times. The chain has TRBV20-1 and TRBJ2-3; TRBD2 matches at 8 bases. Germline CDR1 is DFQATT and CDR2 is SNEGSKA (reference sequence). V was pared by 3 bases and J by 2 bases, with 4 bases of the junction left unmatched. The CDR3 spans 14 residues. CDR3 in amino acids: CSARPAGVTDTQYF. As DNA, the CDR3 is TGCAGTGCTAGGCCAGCGGGGGTCACAGATACGCAGTATTTT.

The chain employs TRBV12-3 or TRBV12-4 and TRBJ1-2; D ambiguous. The CDR3 totals 15 residues. Trimming took 6 bases from V and 2 from J, leaving 16 bases between them. The CDR3 spells CASSKGLAENYGYTF. The CDR3 nucleotides are TGTGCCAGCAGCAAAGGGCTGGCAGAAAACTATGGCTACACCTTC.

The chain has TRBV24-1 and TRBJ2-1; D possibly uses TRBD1 or TRBD2 (5 bases each). This CDR3 is built from 16 residues. V shed 3 bases and J shed 0 bases, with 11 bases lying between them. Germline V gene data show CDR1 as KGHDR and CDR2 as SFDVKD. Here the CDR3 DNA reads TGTGCCACCAGTGATCGGCCTGGGGGCTCCTACAATGAGCAGTTCTTC. Translated, it gives CATSDRPGGSYNEQFF.

This sequence joins TRBV6-2 or TRBV6-3 and TRBJ2-2; possible D gene TRBD2, 5 bases. The CDR3 length is 16 residues. The germline V and J ends were trimmed by 7 bases and 7 bases, with 22 bases remaining between them. CDR1 and CDR2 (germline): MNHEY, SVGEGT. This CDR3 is CASTLLNPGSGGELFF. The DNA for the CDR3 is TGTGCCAGCACCCTTTTGAATCCGGGAAGTGGCGGGGAGCTGTTTTTT.